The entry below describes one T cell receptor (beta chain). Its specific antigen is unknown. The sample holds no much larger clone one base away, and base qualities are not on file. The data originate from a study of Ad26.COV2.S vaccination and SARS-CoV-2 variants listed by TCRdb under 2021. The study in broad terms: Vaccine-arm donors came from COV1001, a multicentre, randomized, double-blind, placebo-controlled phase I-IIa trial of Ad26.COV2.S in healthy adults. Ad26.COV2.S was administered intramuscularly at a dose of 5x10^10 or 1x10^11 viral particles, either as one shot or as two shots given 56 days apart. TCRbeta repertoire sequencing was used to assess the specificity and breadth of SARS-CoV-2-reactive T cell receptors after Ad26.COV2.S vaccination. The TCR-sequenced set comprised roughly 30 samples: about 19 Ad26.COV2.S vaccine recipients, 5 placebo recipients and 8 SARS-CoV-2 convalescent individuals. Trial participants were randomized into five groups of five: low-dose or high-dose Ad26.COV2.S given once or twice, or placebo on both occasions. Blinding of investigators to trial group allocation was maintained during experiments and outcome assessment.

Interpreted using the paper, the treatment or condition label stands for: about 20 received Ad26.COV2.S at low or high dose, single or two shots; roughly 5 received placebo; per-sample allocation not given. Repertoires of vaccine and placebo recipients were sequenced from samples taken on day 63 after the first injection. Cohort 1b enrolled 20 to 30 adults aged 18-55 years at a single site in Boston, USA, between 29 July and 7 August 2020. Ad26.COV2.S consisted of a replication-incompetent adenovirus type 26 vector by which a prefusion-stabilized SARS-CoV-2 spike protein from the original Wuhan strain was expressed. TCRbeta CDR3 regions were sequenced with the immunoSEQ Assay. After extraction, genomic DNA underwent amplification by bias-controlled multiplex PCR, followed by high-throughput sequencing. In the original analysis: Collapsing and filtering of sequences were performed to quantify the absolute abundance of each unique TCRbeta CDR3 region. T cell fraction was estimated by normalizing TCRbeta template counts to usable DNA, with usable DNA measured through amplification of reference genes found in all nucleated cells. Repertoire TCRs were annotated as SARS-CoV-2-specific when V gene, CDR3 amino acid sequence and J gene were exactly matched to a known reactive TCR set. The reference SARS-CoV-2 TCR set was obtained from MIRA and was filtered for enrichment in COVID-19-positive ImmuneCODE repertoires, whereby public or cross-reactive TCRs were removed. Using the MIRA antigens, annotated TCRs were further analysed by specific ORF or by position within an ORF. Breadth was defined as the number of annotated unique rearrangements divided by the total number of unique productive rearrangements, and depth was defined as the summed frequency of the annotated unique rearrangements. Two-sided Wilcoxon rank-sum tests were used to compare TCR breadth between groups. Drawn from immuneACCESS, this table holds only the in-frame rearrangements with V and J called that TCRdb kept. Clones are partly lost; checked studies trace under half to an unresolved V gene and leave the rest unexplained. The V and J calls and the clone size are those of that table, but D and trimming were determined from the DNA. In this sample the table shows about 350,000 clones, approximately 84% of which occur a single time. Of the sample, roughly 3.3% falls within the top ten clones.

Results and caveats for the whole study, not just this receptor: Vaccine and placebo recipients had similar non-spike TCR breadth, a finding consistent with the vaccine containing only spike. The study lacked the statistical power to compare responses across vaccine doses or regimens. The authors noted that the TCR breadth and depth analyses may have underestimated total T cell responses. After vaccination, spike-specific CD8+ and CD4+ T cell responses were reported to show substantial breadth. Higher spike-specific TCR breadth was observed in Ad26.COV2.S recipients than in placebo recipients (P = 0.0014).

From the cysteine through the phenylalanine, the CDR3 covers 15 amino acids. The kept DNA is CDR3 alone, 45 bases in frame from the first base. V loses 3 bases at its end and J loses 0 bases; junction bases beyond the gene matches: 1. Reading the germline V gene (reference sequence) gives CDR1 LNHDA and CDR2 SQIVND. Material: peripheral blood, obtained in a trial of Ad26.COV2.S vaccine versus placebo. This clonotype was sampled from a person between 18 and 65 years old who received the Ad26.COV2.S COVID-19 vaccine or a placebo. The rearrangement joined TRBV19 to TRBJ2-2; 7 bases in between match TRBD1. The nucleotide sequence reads TGTGCCAGTAGTATCCAGGGGGCGAACACCGGGGAGCTGTTTTTT. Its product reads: CASSIQGANTGELFF.